This is a list of T cell receptor beta chains from one sample in a study of neoadjuvant nivolumab and ipilimumab in lung cancer. Using immunoSEQ multiplex PCR, the repertoire was profiled, and TCRdb retains in-frame clones only, with some absent. The table has around 21,000 clones, under 90% seen once. Material: peripheral blood, obtained before neoadjuvant nivolumab, alone or with ipilimumab. Receptors originate from an adult with non-small cell lung cancer. The CDR3 runs from the conserved cysteine through the conserved F or W. A D gene is named only where the DNA matches it firmly. Expanded clones are given a class, and other clones once, few, many or no size at all.

d_gene: NA
v_gene: TRBV9
j_gene: TRBJ2-2
abundance: NA
CDR3nt: TGTGCCAGCATGGAAGGGTCGAACACCGGGGAGCTGTTTTTT
CDR3aa: CASMEGSNTGELFF

d_gene: TRBD2
v_gene: TRBV15
j_gene: TRBJ2-1
abundance: NA
CDR3nt: TGTGCCACCAGCAGAGGGGGGGGGTCCTACAATGAGCAGTTCTTC
CDR3aa: CATSRGGGSYNEQFF

d_gene: NA
v_gene: TRBV29-1
j_gene: TRBJ1-2
abundance: NA
CDR3nt: TGCAGCGTTGACCTAGGTGGCTACACCTTC
CDR3aa: CSVDLGGYTF

d_gene: NA
v_gene: TRBV5-1
j_gene: TRBJ2-7
abundance: NA
CDR3nt: TGCGCCAGCAGCCTTACAGGGATTTCCTACGAGCAGTACTTC
CDR3aa: CASSLTGISYEQYF

d_gene: NA
v_gene: TRBV6-5
j_gene: TRBJ2-3
abundance: NA
CDR3nt: TGTGCCAGCAGTTCCCGCGGTTTCAGCACAGATACGCAGTATTTT
CDR3aa: CASSSRGFSTDTQYF

d_gene: TRBD1
v_gene: TRBV11-3
j_gene: TRBJ1-2
abundance: NA
CDR3nt: TGTGCCAGCAGTACCGGGACAGGGGGAGAGAGTCTCAGTGGCTACACCTTC
CDR3aa: CASSTGTGGESLSGYTF

d_gene: TRBD2
v_gene: TRBV5-5
j_gene: TRBJ2-5
abundance: NA
CDR3nt: TGTGCCAGCAGCTTCGGGACTAGTGAAGAGACCCAGTACTTC
CDR3aa: CASSFGTSEETQYF

d_gene: TRBD1
v_gene: TRBV19
j_gene: TRBJ2-7
abundance: NA
CDR3nt: TGTGCCAGTAGTATTTTGGGGACAGGGGACCACGAGCAGTACTTC
CDR3aa: CASSILGTGDHEQYF

d_gene: NA
v_gene: TRBV9
j_gene: TRBJ1-3
abundance: NA
CDR3nt: TGTGCCAGCAGCGTATCAGGCGGGAGCTCTGGAAACACCATATATTTT
CDR3aa: CASSVSGGSSGNTIYF

d_gene: NA
v_gene: TRBV30
j_gene: TRBJ1-4
abundance: once
CDR3nt: TGTGCCTGGAGTGTTCGGGGTCTTGATGAAAAACTGTTTTTT
CDR3aa: CAWSVRGLDEKLFF

d_gene: NA
v_gene: TRBV5-4
j_gene: TRBJ2-1
abundance: NA
CDR3nt: TGTGCCAGCAGCTCAGACTACAACGTATACAATGAGCAGTTCTTC
CDR3aa: CASSSDYNVYNEQFF

d_gene: NA
v_gene: TRBV29-1
j_gene: TRBJ1-5
abundance: NA
CDR3nt: TGCAGCGTTGAAGGGCGGGGAGGAATAAGGGCCCAGCATTTT
CDR3aa: CSVEGRGGIRAQHF

d_gene: NA
v_gene: TRBV11-2
j_gene: TRBJ1-3
abundance: NA
CDR3nt: TGTGCCAGCAGCCCACAGAGGCTGGGAAACACCATATATTTT
CDR3aa: CASSPQRLGNTIYF

d_gene: NA
v_gene: TRBV7-9
j_gene: TRBJ2-3
abundance: NA
CDR3nt: TGTGCCAGCAGCTCCGTAGGAGACACAGATACGCAGTATTTT
CDR3aa: CASSSVGDTDTQYF

d_gene: NA
v_gene: TRBV9
j_gene: TRBJ1-3
abundance: NA
CDR3nt: TGTGCCAGCAGCGTATACGGCAGGGGTTCTGGAAACACCATATATTTT
CDR3aa: CASSVYGRGSGNTIYF

d_gene: NA
v_gene: TRBV7-2
j_gene: TRBJ1-1
abundance: NA
CDR3nt: TGTGCCAGCAGCCGGGACACTGAAGCTTTCTTT
CDR3aa: CASSRDTEAFF

d_gene: NA
v_gene: TRBV7-9
j_gene: TRBJ2-7
abundance: NA
CDR3nt: TGTGCCAGCAGCTCCGGGGCGGGGGCCGCAGGGCGGCAGTACTTC
CDR3aa: CASSSGAGAAGRQYF

d_gene: TRBD1
v_gene: TRBV5-5
j_gene: TRBJ2-7
abundance: NA
CDR3nt: TGTGCCAGCAGCTGGGACGGGACAGCCTACGAGCAGTACTTC
CDR3aa: CASSWDGTAYEQYF

d_gene: TRBD1
v_gene: TRBV11-2
j_gene: TRBJ1-4
abundance: once
CDR3nt: TGTGCCAGCAAAATGGCAGGGGGGAATGAAAAACTGTTTTTT
CDR3aa: CASKMAGGNEKLFF

d_gene: NA
v_gene: TRBV7-2
j_gene: TRBJ1-2
abundance: NA
CDR3nt: TGTGCCAGCAGCTTAGCGTCAACAGGGCAAGGCTACACCTTC
CDR3aa: CASSLASTGQGYTF

d_gene: NA
v_gene: TRBV11-2
j_gene: TRBJ2-5
abundance: NA
CDR3nt: TGTGCCAGCAGCTTAGACGGGGCCAGACAAGAGACCCAGTACTTC
CDR3aa: CASSLDGARQETQYF

d_gene: NA
v_gene: TRBV6-5
j_gene: TRBJ1-3
abundance: NA
CDR3nt: TGTGCCAGCAGAGAGCCCTCTGGAAACACCATATATTTT
CDR3aa: CASREPSGNTIYF

d_gene: NA
v_gene: TRBV4-1
j_gene: TRBJ1-2
abundance: NA
CDR3nt: TGCGCCAGCAGCCAAGTAAGAGGGGGAGGATCTGGCTACACCTTC
CDR3aa: CASSQVRGGGSGYTF

d_gene: NA
v_gene: TRBV10-3
j_gene: TRBJ2-7
abundance: NA
CDR3nt: TGTGCCATCAGTGAAATGCGGGACGGCTACGAGCAGTACTTC
CDR3aa: CAISEMRDGYEQYF

d_gene: TRBD1
v_gene: TRBV28
j_gene: TRBJ1-1
abundance: NA
CDR3nt: TGTGCCAGCAGTCCTATGGACAGGGGCGACACTGAAGCTTTCTTT
CDR3aa: CASSPMDRGDTEAFF

d_gene: NA
v_gene: TRBV29-1
j_gene: TRBJ1-1
abundance: NA
CDR3nt: TGCAGCGTTGAAGACTCAGCTGAAGCTTTCTTT
CDR3aa: CSVEDSAEAFF

d_gene: TRBD2
v_gene: TRBV15
j_gene: TRBJ2-7
abundance: few
CDR3nt: TGTGCCACCAGCCTACTAGCGGGAGGAAGCGAGCAGTACTTC
CDR3aa: CATSLLAGGSEQYF

d_gene: NA
v_gene: TRBV5-1
j_gene: TRBJ2-3
abundance: NA
CDR3nt: TGCGCCAGCAGAGTGCTGATGAGCACAGATACGCAGTATTTT
CDR3aa: CASRVLMSTDTQYF

d_gene: NA
v_gene: TRBV7-2
j_gene: TRBJ1-2
abundance: NA
CDR3nt: TGTGCCAGCAGCTTAGCAGGCAAGGCCTATGGCTACACCTTC
CDR3aa: CASSLAGKAYGYTF

d_gene: NA
v_gene: TRBV7-9
j_gene: TRBJ1-4
abundance: once
CDR3nt: TGTGCCAGCAGTCATACGGGGGCAACTAATGAAAAACTGTTTTTT
CDR3aa: CASSHTGATNEKLFF

d_gene: TRBD2
v_gene: TRBV4-2
j_gene: TRBJ2-5
abundance: NA
CDR3nt: TGTGCCAGCAGCCTCTCTAGCGGGGGAGGCCAAGAGACCCAGTACTTC
CDR3aa: CASSLSSGGGQETQYF

d_gene: NA
v_gene: TRBV10-3
j_gene: TRBJ1-1
abundance: NA
CDR3nt: TGTGCCGCGGGGGGGAGAAAGTACCGGGAGGCTTTCTTT
CDR3aa: CAAGGRKYREAFF

d_gene: TRBD1
v_gene: TRBV5-3
j_gene: TRBJ2-7
abundance: NA
CDR3nt: TGTGCCAGCTCCCCCTCACGGGACAGGGAAACCTACGAGCAGTACTTC
CDR3aa: CASSPSRDRETYEQYF

d_gene: TRBD2
v_gene: TRBV10-3
j_gene: TRBJ2-2
abundance: NA
CDR3nt: TGTGCCATCAGTGAAAGGACTAGCGGCACCGGGGAGCTGTTTTTT
CDR3aa: CAISERTSGTGELFF

d_gene: NA
v_gene: TRBV6-4
j_gene: TRBJ2-1
abundance: NA
CDR3nt: TGTGCCAGCAGTGACTCGACTGGCGGGGATGAGCAGTTCTTC
CDR3aa: CASSDSTGGDEQFF

d_gene: TRBD2
v_gene: TRBV19
j_gene: TRBJ2-1
abundance: NA
CDR3nt: TGTGCCAGTAGCCCTAGCGGGAGCTCCTACAATGAGCAGTTCTTC
CDR3aa: CASSPSGSSYNEQFF

d_gene: NA
v_gene: TRBV5-1
j_gene: TRBJ1-1
abundance: NA
CDR3nt: TGCGCCAGCACCCGGGACCCTTGGCGGAACACTGAAGCTTTCTTT
CDR3aa: CASTRDPWRNTEAFF

d_gene: NA
v_gene: TRBV6-5
j_gene: TRBJ1-2
abundance: NA
CDR3nt: TGTGCCAGCAGAAACCAGTGGTATGGCTACACCTTC
CDR3aa: CASRNQWYGYTF

d_gene: TRBD1
v_gene: TRBV6-1
j_gene: TRBJ1-5
abundance: once
CDR3nt: TGTGCCAGCAGTGAAGGAAGGGGGCTTGGCAATCAGCCCCAGCATTTT
CDR3aa: CASSEGRGLGNQPQHF

d_gene: NA
v_gene: TRBV18
j_gene: TRBJ1-2
abundance: NA
CDR3nt: TGTGCCAGCTCACCGGAGGCCTTGGGCGGCTACACCTTC
CDR3aa: CASSPEALGGYTF

d_gene: TRBD1
v_gene: TRBV5-4
j_gene: TRBJ1-5
abundance: NA
CDR3nt: TGTGCCAGCAGCTTGGCGCCAGGGGGAAATCAGCCCCAGCATTTT
CDR3aa: CASSLAPGGNQPQHF

d_gene: NA
v_gene: TRBV18
j_gene: TRBJ2-3
abundance: once
CDR3nt: TGTGCCAGCTCACCGACATATAGCACAGATACGCAGTATTTT
CDR3aa: CASSPTYSTDTQYF

d_gene: NA
v_gene: TRBV6-5
j_gene: TRBJ1-1
abundance: NA
CDR3nt: TGTGCCAGCAGCCCCCCAGGGGTCCCTGAAGCTTTCTTT
CDR3aa: CASSPPGVPEAFF

d_gene: NA
v_gene: TRBV7-3
j_gene: TRBJ1-2
abundance: NA
CDR3nt: TGTGCCAGCAGCTTAAACCCAGGGGAGGATGGCTACACCTTC
CDR3aa: CASSLNPGEDGYTF

d_gene: TRBD1
v_gene: TRBV11-2
j_gene: TRBJ2-2
abundance: once
CDR3nt: TGTGCCAGCAGCATAATGACAGGGACCGGGGAGCTGTTTTTT
CDR3aa: CASSIMTGTGELFF

d_gene: NA
v_gene: TRBV6-1
j_gene: TRBJ2-5
abundance: NA
CDR3nt: TGTGCCAGCAGTAGAGGGCGGAAAGAGACCCAGTACTTC
CDR3aa: CASSRGRKETQYF

d_gene: TRBD1
v_gene: TRBV7-9
j_gene: TRBJ2-7
abundance: NA
CDR3nt: TGTGCCAGCAGCTATCAGGACAGGGCCTACGAGCAGTACTTC
CDR3aa: CASSYQDRAYEQYF

d_gene: TRBD1
v_gene: TRBV5-4
j_gene: TRBJ2-2
abundance: NA
CDR3nt: TGTGCCAGCAGCGTAGGGACAGGCCTGAACACCGGGGAGCTGTTTTTT
CDR3aa: CASSVGTGLNTGELFF

d_gene: TRBD2
v_gene: TRBV7-9
j_gene: TRBJ2-1
abundance: NA
CDR3nt: TGTGCCAGCAGCTTAAGCCTAGCGGGCTCCTACAATGAGCAGTTCTTC
CDR3aa: CASSLSLAGSYNEQFF

d_gene: NA
v_gene: TRBV7-9
j_gene: TRBJ2-1
abundance: few
CDR3nt: TGTGCCAGCAGCTCGGACAGTGGCGAGCAGTTCTTC
CDR3aa: CASSSDSGEQFF

d_gene: NA
v_gene: TRBV4-1
j_gene: TRBJ1-5
abundance: NA
CDR3nt: TGCGCCAGCAGCCAATCCCTAGGTCGTAATCAGCCCCAGCATTTT
CDR3aa: CASSQSLGRNQPQHF

d_gene: TRBD2
v_gene: TRBV19
j_gene: TRBJ2-2
abundance: NA
CDR3nt: TGTGCCAGTAGTCTTCGGACTAGCGGGAGAATGGGCACCGGGGAGCTGTTTTTT
CDR3aa: CASSLRTSGRMGTGELFF

d_gene: TRBD1
v_gene: TRBV11-1
j_gene: TRBJ2-7
abundance: NA
CDR3nt: TGTGCCAGCAGCTTAGAAGACAGGGGGGACTACGAGCAGTACTTC
CDR3aa: CASSLEDRGDYEQYF

d_gene: NA
v_gene: TRBV7-9
j_gene: TRBJ1-1
abundance: NA
CDR3nt: TGTGCCAGCAGCCCCCCCAGGCGTGAAGCTTTCTTT
CDR3aa: CASSPPRREAFF

d_gene: NA
v_gene: TRBV18
j_gene: TRBJ1-2
abundance: few
CDR3nt: TGTGCCAGCTCAGCGGACCTTACCCACGGCTACACCTTC
CDR3aa: CASSADLTHGYTF